Listed below are T cell receptor beta chains from one sample, sequenced in a study of OX40 agonist ivuxolimab in advanced cancers. Sequencing used immunoSEQ multiplex PCR; TCRdb keeps in-frame clones, though not all of them. The sample includes some 76,000 clones, 75% to 90% of them seen just once. Sample: CD4+ or CD8+ T cells sorted from blood, taken in a trial of the OX40 agonist ivuxolimab. The receptors were gathered from an adult with an advanced solid tumor such as melanoma, head and neck, liver or kidney cancer. Both conserved end residues are part of each CDR3.

V: TRBV5-1; CDR3: CASSLGDEQYF
V: TRBV11-2; CDR3: CASSFPQTARDTIYF
V: TRBV6-5; CDR3: CASSYSRGEAFF
V: TRBV11-3; CDR3: CASSLDRPLEPNTEAFF
V: TRBV30; CDR3: CAWSIGHSNQPQHF
V: TRBV28; CDR3: CASSFEDRAGYNEQFF
V: TRBV11-3; CDR3: CASSLGTTWVAEQFF
V: TRBV27; CDR3: CASSPTDGKDWNEQYF
V: TRBV19; CDR3: CASSPRDSGYTF
V: TRBV9; CDR3: CASSRREGGADTQYF